This T cell receptor (beta chain) derives from a study of beta chain features in type 1 diabetes. The wider study: Age and gender were similar between patients and healthy donors, as were cell yields.

The germline V gene has CDR1 SGHNT and CDR2 YYREEE (reference sequence). V was cut by 5 bases and J by 4 bases, with 15 bases left in between. The CDR3 contains 14 residues. Averaging roughly 110 mL, one heparinised blood draw was given by each donor. Study-wide points: Shortening of TCRB CDR3s, moderate but significant, appeared in all four CD4+ subsets of Type 1 diabetes patients.

As regards this clone: What it binds is unknown.

Every isolated RNA sample was fully reverse transcribed, so sequencing captured expressed TCRB transcripts. Clones were read by immunoSEQ multiplex PCR, and TCRdb kept only the in-frame ones, dropping some. Here the sample spans fewer than 300,000 clones, about 20% being singletons. The genes are TRBV5-4 and TRBJ1-1, with D perhaps matching TRBD1 (5 bases). The sequence came from a woman aged 35 to 49 with type 1 diabetes. Sequencing was performed on naive CD4+ T cells from blood. This chain's CDR3 is CASSRSGLSTEAFF. CDR3 in DNA: TGTGCCAGCAGTCGATCAGGGTTGAGCACTGAAGCTTTCTTT.